This T cell receptor (beta chain) was obtained from a study of vaccination effects on CD4 cells after COVID-19. General observations from the study: Limitations: small convalescent group and missing early post-infection timepoints.

This clone was seen a single time. Its specificity is not known. Sequencing followed a ViraFEST assay step that expanded antigen-specific CD4+ T cells with viral peptide pools. Upon completion of about ten days in culture, CD4+ T cells were isolated. The vaccine recipients had no prior SARS-CoV-2 infection, with negative nucleocapsid antibodies. Researchers reported culturing 1.5 million to 2 million PBMC in each well, adding around 9.6 IU/ml IL-2 and approximately 10 ug/ml peptides. Fresh IL-2-containing medium replaced half the medium on days 3 and 7. The CDR3 runs 11 residues. V was pared by 8 bases and J by 6 bases, with 2 bases of the junction left unmatched. The protocol was immunoSEQ multiplex PCR, while the TCRdb copy is restricted to in-frame clones and leaves out a portion. Of 41,000 or so clones detected, roughly 70% appear once; the ten largest clones hold roughly 24%.

J is TRBJ2-3 and V is TRBV12-3 or TRBV12-4, with 7 bases that match TRBD2. The sample consisted of CD4+ T cells from PBMCs cultured with HCoV-OC43 spike peptides, taken before COVID-19 vaccination. Subset meaning: HCoV-OC43 spike overlapping peptide pool stimulation. This clonotype originated in a human donor who received a COVID-19 vaccine. The CDR3 loop reads CASGGGDTQYF. The CDR3 nucleotides are TGTGCCAGCGGGGGAGGGGATACGCAGTATTTT.